These 32 T cell receptor beta chains were sequenced from one sample in a study of blood T cells in healthy people across ages. A second PCR, run for 7 to 11 cycles, used a sample-barcoded 5' primer plus a J-beta primer mix. TCRdb ran MiXCR on the 5' RACE reads and lists one entry per CDR3 protein. The sample yields hundreds of thousands of distinct CDR3 sequences, more than 25% seen once. The material sequenced was blood. The receptors derive from a woman of 80 years or more in good health.

To note about this clonotype: This may be a read error, as it is one base from a much larger clone. The rearrangement joins TRBV6-5 to TRBJ1-2, with D possibly TRBD1 on 6 matching bases. The V and J ends lost 5 bases and 3 bases respectively, with 16 bases between them. The CDR3 spans 15 residues. CDR1 MNHEY and CDR2 SVGAGI come from the germline V gene. CDR3 bases: TGTGCCAGCAGTAAAGAGTGGGGGCTTGACTATGGCTACACCTTC. Its translation is CASSKEWGLDYGYTF.

CDR3 nucleotides: TGCAGTGCCATAGCAGGGTACTACGAGCAGTACTTC. Protein product: CSAIAGYYEQYF. This chain uses TRBV20-1 with TRBJ2-4; D might be TRBD1 (5 bases). The last part of the DNA fits TRBJ2-7 better; the J call may be wrong. Germline CDR1 DFQATT, CDR2 SNEGSKA (reference sequence). The CDR3 spans 12 residues.

This clonotype was counted at least ten times. The chain combines TRBV27 with TRBJ2-7; tentative D call: TRBD2 (5 bases). There are 14 residues in the CDR3. Deletions cut 8 bases from V and 1 base from J, with 15 bases between. Germline CDR1 reads MNHEY; CDR2 reads SMNVEV (reference sequence). Here the CDR3 DNA reads TGTGCCAGCTCCTATCGAACGGGATCCTACGAGCAGTACTTC. Translated, it gives CASSYRTGSYEQYF.

The sample holds a few counts of this clonotype. The J gene is TRBJ2-1, the V gene TRBV19; D may be TRBD1 (6 bases). Between the trimmed V and J ends, which lost 4 bases and 8 bases, there was a span of 12 bases. Germline V gene data show CDR1 as LNHDA and CDR2 as SQIVND (reference sequence). The CDR3 consists of 13 residues. The DNA of the CDR3 is TGTGCCAGTAGTAGGCAGGGGTGGGATGAGCAGTTCTTC. This sequence encodes CASSRQGWDEQFF. The full variable domain, rest sourced from reference TRBV19 and TRBJ2-1, is DGGITQSPKYLFRKEGQNVTLSCEQNLNHDAMYWYRQDPGQGLRLIYYSQIVNDFQKGDIAEGYSVSREKKESFPLTVTSAQKNPTAFYLCASSRQGWDEQFFGPGTRLTVL.

This clonotype was found many times. The chain couples TRBV7-2 to TRBJ2-5; D is unclear. Trimming removed 1 base at V and 5 bases at J, with 20 bases between. This CDR3 comprises 17 residues. Germline CDR1 SGHTA, CDR2 FQGNSA. CDR3 coding DNA: TGTGCCAGCAGCTTAGGAGGTACCGGGCCCAGCAGGGAGACCCAGTACTTC. Translating gives CASSLGGTGPSRETQYF.

The chain carries TRBV20-1 and TRBJ2-3; TRBD2 might be the D (6 bases). The V end lost 3 bases, the J end lost 9 bases, and 16 bases lay between the germline ends. This CDR3 is 13 amino acids long. From germline, CDR1 is DFQATT and CDR2 SNEGSKA (reference sequence). The CDR3 DNA reads TGCAGTGCTAGCCCGGCCTCCGGGAGAACGCAGTATTTT. This codes for CSASPASGRTQYF.

Comments on this clonotype: The junction differs from germline at one of its ends, possibly a read error. CDR3 loop: CASSLGGTDGNF. For the CDR3, the DNA is TGTGCCAGCAGCTTAGGGGGGACGGACGGAAATTTT. The chain is built from TRBV7-9 and TRBJ2-3; the D call may be TRBD1 or TRBD2 (5 bases each). The germline V gene encodes CDR1 SEHNR and CDR2 FQNEAQ (reference sequence). The CDR3 is 12 residues long.

This chain joins TRBV19 and TRBJ2-3; D uncertain. The CDR3 covers 16 residues. CDR1 LNHDA and CDR2 SQIVND come from the germline V gene (reference sequence). Trimming removed 3 bases at V and 2 bases at J, with 15 bases between. Here the CDR3 DNA reads TGTGCCAGTAGTATGGAAGGTAACCAAAACACAGATACGCAGTATTTT. Translated, it gives CASSMEGNQNTDTQYF.

As concerns this clonotype: A much larger clonotype is one base distant, so this may be a read error. The chain carries TRBV28 and TRBJ2-7, with a tentative D call TRBD1 (6 bases). The CDR3 loop spans 13 amino acids. V was pared by 10 bases and J by 2 bases, with 15 bases between. Germline lookup yields CDR1 MDHEN and CDR2 SYDVKM. The CDR3 here is CATRGTSTYEQYF. The CDR3 nucleotides are TGTGCCACCAGGGGAACATCGACCTACGAGCAGTACTTC.

This clonotype has at least ten counts. V is TRBV20-1 and J is TRBJ2-1; TRBD1 is a possible D gene (6 bases). Per the germline V gene, CDR1 is DFQATT and CDR2 is SNEGSKA (reference sequence). The length of the CDR3 is 14 residues. V was trimmed by 1 base and J by 2 bases, leaving 9 bases between them. The CDR3 spells CSARGGGTYNEQFF. The CDR3 DNA reads as TGCAGTGCTAGAGGAGGGGGAACCTACAATGAGCAGTTCTTC.

Of note for this clonotype: Since the CDR3 does not end with the conserved phenylalanine or tryptophan, this likely comes from a read error. The chain carries TRBV29-1 and TRBJ1-1, with D tentatively TRBD1 (5 bases). CDR3 length equals 14 residues. The germline gives CDR1 SQVTM, CDR2 ANQGSEA. Here the CDR3 DNA reads TGCAGCGCCTCTTCGGGACCGGCGAACACGGAAGCTTTCTGT. This sequence encodes CSASSGPANTEAFC.

Comments on this clonotype: One base away lies a much larger clone, so this may be a sequencing read error. In DNA, the CDR3 is TGTGCCGGTAGGAAGGACGTTGCCACTAACTATGGCTACACCTTC. It encodes CAGRKDVATNYGYTF. The chain is built from TRBV19 and TRBJ1-2; no clear D gene. This CDR3 spans 15 amino acids. Germline V gives CDR1 LNHDA, CDR2 SQIVND (reference sequence).

The sample holds many counts of this clonotype. The V gene is TRBV10-2, the J gene TRBJ2-7; D possibly matches TRBD1 or TRBD2 (5 bases each). Per the germline V gene, CDR1 is WSHSY and CDR2 is SAAADI. The ends were cut back, 8 bases at V and 9 bases at J, with 11 bases in the middle. This CDR3 is built from 10 residues. The CDR3 here is CASWDRTQYF. CDR3 DNA sequence: TGCGCCAGCTGGGACCGCACGCAGTACTTC.

This clonotype was counted many times. V is TRBV3-1 and J is TRBJ1-6; D unclear. The CDR3 contains 17 residues. V was pared by 0 bases and J by 7 bases, with 16 bases between. CDR1 LGHDT and CDR2 YNNKEL come from the germline V gene (reference sequence). The CDR3 here is CASSQEGQVVMNSPLHF. CDR3 coding DNA: TGTGCCAGCAGCCAAGAGGGTCAGGTCGTCATGAATTCACCCCTCCACTTT.

This chain uses TRBV9 with TRBJ2-2; 7 bases are a match to TRBD2. J was trimmed by 1 base and V by 1 base; bases with no gene match: 7. The germline gives CDR1 SGDLS, CDR2 YYNGEE. The CDR3 is 17 residues long. The CDR3, as DNA: TGTGCCAGCAGCGTAACTCCATCGGGGGGGAACACCGGGGAGCTGTTTTTT. It codes for CASSVTPSGGNTGELFF.

The gene calls are TRBV6-8 and TRBJ2-1; 9 bases align to TRBD2. V shed 0 bases and J 13 bases; nucleotides not matched to a gene: 10. This CDR3 is 15 amino acids long. Germline loops: CDR1 MNHGY, CDR2 SAAAGT. The CDR3 DNA sequence: TGTGCCAGCAGTTACTCTAGGCTAGCGGGGCAGGACCAGTTCTTC. Translated, it gives CASSYSRLAGQDQFF.

This clonotype was seen only a few times. V usage is TRBV4-2 and J usage is TRBJ1-2; no reliable D call. Germline V gene data show CDR1 as LGHNA and CDR2 as YNFKEQ. The CDR3 loop spans 15 amino acids. V gave up 0 bases and J gave up 4 bases, with 12 bases separating them. CDR3: CASSQDSAYLYGYTF. In DNA form, the CDR3 reads TGTGCCAGCAGCCAAGATAGTGCCTACCTCTATGGCTACACCTTC.

A remark on this clonotype: At one of its ends the junction is not consistent with the germline gene, which may arise from a read error. This chain connects TRBV11-3 to TRBJ2-3; D not resolved. The CDR3 spans 15 residues. Per the germline V gene, CDR1 is SGHNT and CDR2 is YENEEA. CDR3 protein: CANSRGTAITDTQYF. CDR3 nucleotide sequence: TGTGCCAACAGCCGAGGCACGGCAATTACAGATACGCAGTATTTT.

V is TRBV4-3 and J is TRBJ2-7, with 7 bases fitting TRBD1. The CDR3 length is 15 residues. The V gene end was trimmed by 3 bases and the J gene end by 6 bases; junction bases not matched to a gene: 11. Germline V gene sequence: CDR1 LGHNA, CDR2 YSLEER. This chain's CDR3 is CASSQLQGEASEQYF. The DNA for the CDR3 is TGCGCCAGCAGCCAGCTTCAGGGGGAAGCGTCCGAGCAGTACTTC.

This sequence joins TRBV15 and TRBJ1-5; 7 bases line up with TRBD1. V was pared by 0 bases and J by 8 bases, with 7 bases of the junction left unmatched. The germline V gene has CDR1 LNHNV and CDR2 YYDKDF (reference sequence). This CDR3 comprises 15 residues. The CDR3 is CATSREGQFGEPQHF. Written as DNA, the CDR3 is TGTGCCACCAGCAGAGAGGGACAGTTCGGGGAGCCCCAGCATTTT.

At least ten counts were recorded for this clonotype. This chain links TRBV11-2 with TRBJ2-1, with D possibly being TRBD2 (5 bases). The CDR3 extends over 14 amino acids. Trimming took 0 bases from V and 5 from J, leaving 8 bases between them. Looked up from germline, CDR1 is SGHAT and CDR2 is FQNNGV. This CDR3 reads CASSLEDGNNEQFF. The CDR3 DNA is TGTGCCAGCAGCTTAGAGGACGGGAACAATGAGCAGTTCTTC.

This clonotype was recorded many times. The chain is built from TRBV29-1 and TRBJ1-2; 10 nucleotides align to TRBD1. With V trimmed by 3 bases and J by 6 bases, 4 bases remained unmatched. The CDR3 covers 13 residues. Germline assignment: CDR1 SQVTM and CDR2 ANQGSEA. Here the CDR3 reads CSVDRDRGNGYTF. The CDR3 nucleotides are TGCAGCGTTGATAGGGACAGGGGAAATGGCTACACCTTC.

On this clonotype itself: At one boundary the junction diverges from the germline segment, which might be a read error. In DNA, the CDR3 is TGCGCCAGCAGTTTATCCCCAGGGGGGGGCTATGGCTACACCTTC. Amino acid sequence: CASSLSPGGGYGYTF. The V call is TRBV27, the J call TRBJ1-2, with TRBD1 matching 7 bases. The CDR3 is made up of 15 amino acids. CDR1 and CDR2 (germline): MNHEY, SMNVEV (reference sequence).

This clonotype has at least ten counts. The chain employs TRBV7-9 and TRBJ1-2; TRBD1 aligns across 7 bases. Germline values: CDR1 SEHNR, CDR2 FQNEAQ (reference sequence). CDR3 length equals 14 residues. V lost 5 bases to trimming and J lost 2 bases; unmatched junction nucleotides: 5. The CDR3 protein is CASSQQGTNYGYTF. Written as DNA, the CDR3 is TGTGCCAGCAGCCAACAGGGGACCAACTATGGCTACACCTTC.

Details on this clonotype: One end of the junction fails to match germline, which may point to a read error. The V gene is TRBV5-1, the J gene TRBJ2-2; 7 nucleotides align to TRBD2. The CDR3 is 17 amino acids. In germline, CDR1 is SGHRS, CDR2 YFSETQ. CDR3 sequence reads: CASSLWLAEIHTGERFF. The CDR3, as DNA: TGCGCCAGCAGCTTGTGGCTAGCGGAGATACACACCGGGGAGCGGTTTTTT.

A word on this clonotype: One junction end does not reproduce the germline sequence, and a read error may be involved. This chain uses TRBV5-5 with TRBJ1-5; D not certain. CDR3 length: 14 residues. The germline CDR1 and CDR2 sequences are SGHKS and YYEKEE (reference sequence). The CDR3 DNA is TGTGCCAGCAGCTTGGACCTCGTGGGTCAGCCCCCGCATTTT. Translating it yields CASSLDLVGQPPHF.

This clonotype occurred many times. The chain couples TRBV7-8 to TRBJ2-7; 15 nucleotides align to TRBD2. After removal of 1 base from V and 2 bases from J, the junction contained 3 bases not matched to a gene. The CDR3 loop spans 17 amino acids. CDR1 SGHVS and CDR2 FQNEAQ come from the germline V gene. CDR3 residues: CASSLGGLAGGTYEQYF. The CDR3 DNA is TGTGCCAGCAGCTTAGGGGGACTAGCGGGGGGTACCTACGAGCAGTACTTC.

The V gene is TRBV20-1, the J gene TRBJ1-2; a possible D gene is TRBD1 (5 bases). The germline V gene has CDR1 DFQATT and CDR2 SNEGSKA (reference sequence). The CDR3 is 13 amino acids. V was trimmed by 4 bases and J by 8 bases, leaving 17 bases between them. CDR3 DNA sequence: TGCAGTGCTATGGGGGATTGGGTCCGGGGCTACACCTTC. Translating gives CSAMGDWVRGYTF.

Comments on this clonotype: A read error may explain this, as a much larger clone is one base away. The V call is TRBV20-1, the J call TRBJ1-2; 7 bases are shared with TRBD1. This CDR3 is 14 amino acids long. CDR1 is DFQATT and CDR2 is SNEGSKA in the germline V gene (reference sequence). CDR3: CSAQDRAGIYDYTF. Here the CDR3 DNA reads TGCAGTGCTCAAGACAGGGCGGGAATCTATGACTACACCTTC.

This clonotype was recorded many times. The chain uses TRBV4-3 and TRBJ1-2; the match to TRBD1 covers 10 bases. Trimming at V came to 0 bases and at J to 2 bases, leaving 6 bases not matched to a gene. Germline loops: CDR1 LGHNA, CDR2 YSLEER. The CDR3 is 17 amino acids. The CDR3 here is CASSQDEWGQGNYGYTF. CDR3 coding DNA: TGCGCCAGCAGCCAAGATGAATGGGGACAGGGGAACTATGGCTACACCTTC.

V gene TRBV6-5 combines with J gene TRBJ2-4; D perhaps matches TRBD2 (6 bases). The DNA end is a closer match to TRBJ2-7, so the J assignment may be wrong. The germline V gene has CDR1 MNHEY and CDR2 SVGAGI. This CDR3 is built from 14 residues. CDR3 in amino acids: CASSYTGLGGEQYF. The CDR3 region has the DNA TGTGCCAGCAGTTACACTGGCCTGGGAGGCGAGCAGTACTTC.

This clonotype was seen only a few times. A single base separates this from a much larger clone, so it may be a read error. J is TRBJ1-2 and V is TRBV7-2, with D possibly TRBD1 on 5 matching bases. V lost 5 bases and J lost 5, with 12 bases in between. Germline-derived CDR1 and CDR2 are SGHTA and FQGNSA. CDR3 size: 13 residues. CDR3 DNA: TGTGCCAGCAGCCCCAGGGTGCGATATGGCTACACCTTC. As protein: CASSPRVRYGYTF.